This T cell receptor (beta chain) was recorded in a study of PD-1 blockade in classical Hodgkin lymphoma. Assay: immunoSEQ multiplex PCR; the TCRdb copy retains only in-frame clones and omits some. This table has 20,000 to 25,000 clones, 60% to 85% appearing once. Each and every patient relapsed after autologous stem cell transplantation, and patients got differing brentuximab vedotin exposure. The V gene's germline CDR1 is SGHRS and CDR2 YFSETQ. CDR3 length: 13 amino acids. J lost 5 bases, V lost 6 bases, and 8 bases had no gene match. The clonotype was recovered from a human donor with classical Hodgkin lymphoma. The specimen comprised peripheral blood mononuclear cells (PBMCs), sampled before the second cycle of nivolumab. J is TRBJ2-7 and V is TRBV5-1, with 7 bases aligning to TRBD2. The CDR3 coding sequence is TGCGCCAGCACGCGCGGGAGTACCCACGAGCAGTACTTC. As protein: CASTRGSTHEQYF.